The clone carrying this T cell receptor beta chain was seen a few times. Its antigen remains unidentified. This sample stems from a study of response to subunit inactivated influenza vaccine. Study-wide results and caveats: Each seasonal influenza vaccination recruits few new T cells, the authors suggested.

In TCRdb, the RT-PCR reads were re-called with MiXCR into one record per CDR3 protein. The sample consists of hundreds of thousands of distinct CDR3 sequences, 14% of them appearing once. The sequence derives from a man aged 45 to 65 who received an inactivated influenza vaccine. Sequenced material: PBMCs from blood, taken about 14 days before vaccination.

CDR3 amino acids: CSANPGLAPNEQFF. CDR3 coding DNA: TGCAGTGCTAACCCCGGGCTAGCCCCCAATGAGCAGTTCTTC. The chain recombines TRBV20-1 with TRBJ2-1; maybe TRBD2 (5 bases). Germline-derived CDR1 and CDR2 are DFQATT and SNEGSKA (reference sequence). Trimming left V 4 bases short and J 6 bases short, with 16 bases between. The CDR3 consists of 14 residues.